These 5 T cell receptor beta chains were all obtained from the same sample, sequenced in a study of OX40 agonist ivuxolimab in advanced cancers. The library was produced with the immunoSEQ multiplex PCR assay. This is the immuneACCESS table as TCRdb keeps it, with only in-frame sequences that have V and J called. A part of the clones is gone; compared with another copy, unresolved V genes explain less than half, and the rest is unexplained. This sample gives 60,000 or so clones in total; roughly 88% of them show up just once. The ten biggest clones cover 11% of the sample. Sequenced material: CD4+ or CD8+ T cells sorted from blood, taken in a trial of the OX40 agonist ivuxolimab. Receptors originate from an adult with an advanced solid tumor such as melanoma, head and neck, liver or kidney cancer.

This chain joins TRBV7-8 and TRBJ2-7, with D perhaps matching TRBD2 (5 bases). CDR1 and CDR2 (germline): SGHVS, FQNEAQ. V was trimmed by 1 base and J by 6 bases, leaving 13 bases between them. The CDR3 runs 14 residues. The DNA for the CDR3 is TGTGCCAGCAGCTTAGGGGCTAGCAGTAGCGAGCAGTACTTC. It specifies CASSLGASSSEQYF.

The V call is TRBV28, the J call TRBJ2-2; D may be TRBD2 (5 bases). The CDR3 is 14 amino acids. Germline loops: CDR1 MDHEN, CDR2 SYDVKM. Trimming left V 5 bases short and J 4 bases short, with 11 bases between. The CDR3 region is CASSNSGGTGELFF. CDR3 sequence (DNA): TGTGCCAGCAGTAACAGCGGAGGCACCGGGGAGCTGTTTTTT.

The chain combines TRBV7-9 with TRBJ1-1; maybe TRBD1 (6 bases). The germline gives CDR1 SEHNR, CDR2 FQNEAQ (reference sequence). The CDR3 runs 15 residues. V was trimmed by 6 bases and J by 5 bases, leaving 19 bases between them. As DNA, the CDR3 is TGTGCCAGCAGTTATCCTACAGGGTGGGAAACTGAAGCTTTCTTT. Translating it yields CASSYPTGWETEAFF.

The chain recombines TRBV15 with TRBJ2-7; TRBD2 agrees at 7 bases. The germline V gene encodes CDR1 LNHNV and CDR2 YYDKDF (reference sequence). There are 16 residues in the CDR3. J lost 0 bases, V lost 3 bases, and 8 bases had no gene match. The CDR3 nucleotides are TGTGCCACCAGCAGGATCGGTGGCGGGAGCTCCTACGAGCAGTACTTC. Translating gives CATSRIGGGSSYEQYF.

The rearrangement links TRBV7-9 to TRBJ2-1; 12 positions match TRBD1. This CDR3 region has 15 residues. Germline-derived CDR1 and CDR2 are SEHNR and FQNEAQ (reference sequence). J was trimmed by 6 bases and V by 2 bases; bases with no gene match: 2. The CDR3 bases are TGTGCCAGCAGCTTATGGGACAGGGGGCGCAATGAGCAGTTCTTC. It codes for CASSLWDRGRNEQFF.